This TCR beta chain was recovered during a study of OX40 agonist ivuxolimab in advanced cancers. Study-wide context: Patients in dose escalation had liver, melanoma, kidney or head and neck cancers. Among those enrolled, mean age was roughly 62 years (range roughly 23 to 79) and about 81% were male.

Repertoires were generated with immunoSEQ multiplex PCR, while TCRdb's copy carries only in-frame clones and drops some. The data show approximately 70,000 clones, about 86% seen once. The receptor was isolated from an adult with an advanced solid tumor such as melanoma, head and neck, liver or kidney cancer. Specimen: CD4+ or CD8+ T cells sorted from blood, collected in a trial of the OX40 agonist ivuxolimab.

CDR3 nucleotide sequence: TGTGCCAGCAGTTACTCTCGGGATTCGGGCTACACCTTC. Its protein product is CASSYSRDSGYTF. The chain links TRBV6-6 to TRBJ1-2; D is unclear. The V gene lost 0 bases and the J gene lost 8 bases, with 10 bases spanning the gap. This CDR3 comprises 13 residues. The germline V gene encodes CDR1 MNHNY and CDR2 SVGAGI (reference sequence).